This TCR beta chain was retrieved from a study of neurological immune-mediated disorders. Trimming removed 3 bases at V and 8 bases at J, with 14 bases between. This CDR3 contains 14 residues. Points from the study as a whole: When the repertoires were grouped phylogenetically, those of 18 of the 34 multiple sclerosis patients came together in a single cluster of related CDR3 sequences, which points to a possible repertoire-level signature. HTLV-1-associated myelopathy had the most TCR clonal expansion, while multiple sclerosis had the least, a level that fell below healthy controls.

The cDNA was synthesized by 5'RACE incorporating 10-nucleotide random UMIs. TCRdb analysed the 5' RACE reads with MiXCR anew, one entry per CDR3 protein. The data hold 50,000 to 60,000 distinct CDR3 sequences, with under 5% observed a single time. There are many counts of this clonotype. What it recognizes is unknown. This chain links TRBV12-3 or TRBV12-4 with TRBJ1-5; D gene uncertain. This receptor was obtained from a woman between 35 and 50 years old with multiple sclerosis. Sequenced material: CD4+ T cells from blood. CDR3 DNA sequence: TGTGCCAGCAGTTTTGAGACTCAATGGGAGCCCCAGCATTTT. The encoded protein is CASSFETQWEPQHF.